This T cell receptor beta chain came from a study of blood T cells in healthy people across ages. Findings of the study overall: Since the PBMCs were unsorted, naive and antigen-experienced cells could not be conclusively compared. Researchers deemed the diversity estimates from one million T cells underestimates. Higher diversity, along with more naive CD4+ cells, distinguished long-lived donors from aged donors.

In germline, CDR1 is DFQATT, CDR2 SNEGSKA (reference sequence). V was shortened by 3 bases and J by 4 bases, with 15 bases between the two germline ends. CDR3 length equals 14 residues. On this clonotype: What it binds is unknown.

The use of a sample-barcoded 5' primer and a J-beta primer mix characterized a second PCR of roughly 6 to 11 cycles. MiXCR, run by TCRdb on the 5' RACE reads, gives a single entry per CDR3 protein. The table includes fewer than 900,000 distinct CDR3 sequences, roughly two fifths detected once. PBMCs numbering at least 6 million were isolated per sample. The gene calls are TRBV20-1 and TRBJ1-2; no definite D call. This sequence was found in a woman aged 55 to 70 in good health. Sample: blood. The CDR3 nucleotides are TGCAGTGCTAGGGCCAGCACCGAGAGCTATGGCTACACCTTC. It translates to CSARASTESYGYTF.